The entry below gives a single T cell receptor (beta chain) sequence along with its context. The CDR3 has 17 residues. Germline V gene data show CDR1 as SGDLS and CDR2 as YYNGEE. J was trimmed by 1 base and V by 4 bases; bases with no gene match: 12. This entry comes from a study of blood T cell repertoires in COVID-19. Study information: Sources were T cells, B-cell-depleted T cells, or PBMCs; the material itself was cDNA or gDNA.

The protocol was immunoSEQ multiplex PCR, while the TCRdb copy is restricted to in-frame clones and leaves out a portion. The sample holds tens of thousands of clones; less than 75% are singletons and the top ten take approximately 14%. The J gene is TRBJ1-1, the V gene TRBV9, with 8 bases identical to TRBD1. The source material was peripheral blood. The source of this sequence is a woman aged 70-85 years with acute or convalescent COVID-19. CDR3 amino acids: CASSQRDRPLGNTEAFF. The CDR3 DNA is TGTGCCAGCAGCCAACGGGACAGGCCCCTGGGGAACACTGAAGCTTTCTTT.